Following are 20 T cell receptor beta chains from one sample sequenced in a study of blood T cell repertoires in COVID-19. Assay: immunoSEQ multiplex PCR; the TCRdb copy retains only in-frame clones and omits some. The top ten hold 1.4% of the sample, which has approximately 250,000 clones, approximately 80% seen once. The specimen sequenced was peripheral blood. Receptor source: a woman aged 40 to 50 who had recovered from COVID-19.

The chain carries TRBV3-1 (or the pseudogene TRBV3-2) and TRBJ2-2; weak D call: TRBD2 (6 bases). The CDR3 has 16 amino acids. In germline, CDR1 is LGHDT, CDR2 YNNKEL (reference sequence). V was cut by 0 bases and J by 6 bases, with 14 bases left in between. The CDR3 sequence: CASSQELGAGAGELFF. As DNA, the CDR3 is TGTGCCAGCAGCCAAGAGCTGGGAGCGGGCGCCGGGGAGCTGTTTTTT.

A few counts support this clone. This chain links TRBV27 with TRBJ1-5; D remains ambiguous. The CDR3 is made up of 12 amino acids. Germline assignment: CDR1 MNHEY and CDR2 SMNVEV (reference sequence). V lost 3 bases and J 6 bases, leaving 6 bases between the germline ends. The CDR3 region is CASSFTGQPQHF. Written as DNA, the CDR3 is TGTGCCAGCAGTTTCACTGGTCAGCCCCAGCATTTT.

The chain links TRBV6-6 to TRBJ1-5; 10 bases are shared with TRBD1. This CDR3 comprises 14 residues. Germline CDR1 MNHNY, CDR2 SVGAGI (reference sequence). Germline trimming cut 6 bases from V and 7 bases from J; bases unmatched to any gene: 6. CDR3 protein: CASRLTGGGQPQHF. The CDR3 nucleotides read TGTGCCAGCAGGCTGACAGGGGGCGGACAGCCCCAGCATTTT.

This chain links TRBV7-3 with TRBJ1-1, with a possible D match to TRBD1 (6 bases). The germline V gene has CDR1 SGHTA and CDR2 FQGTGA. V was shortened by 5 bases and J by 1 base, with 8 bases between the two germline ends. This CDR3 is 13 amino acids long. CDR3 DNA: TGTGCCAGCAGCAGGACAGCGAACACTGAAGCTTTCTTT. Amino acids: CASSRTANTEAFF. The full variable domain, rest sourced from reference TRBV7-3 and TRBJ1-1, is GAGVSQTPSNKVTEKGKYVELRCDPISGHTALYWYRQSLGQGPEFLIYFQGTGAADDSGLPNDRFFAVRPEGSVSTLKIQRTERGDSAVYLCASSRTANTEAFFGQGTRLTVV.

The chain employs TRBV7-2 and TRBJ1-4; a weak D match, TRBD1 (6 bases). Germline assignment: CDR1 SGHTA and CDR2 FQGNSA. Trimming pared 2 bases from V and 3 bases from J, leaving 10 bases between. The CDR3 is 15 amino acids. This CDR3 is CASSLQGQSNEKLFF. Here the CDR3 DNA reads TGTGCCAGCAGCTTACAAGGACAGTCTAATGAAAAACTGTTTTTT.

V is TRBV5-6 and J is TRBJ1-3; D is unresolved. This CDR3 comprises 14 residues. Germline values: CDR1 SGHDT, CDR2 YYEEEE. V lost 3 bases and J 4 bases, leaving 11 bases between the germline ends. The CDR3 coding sequence is TGTGCCAGCAGCTCCGGGTTAGGAGGAAACACCATATATTTT. It translates to CASSSGLGGNTIYF. The full variable domain, completed using reference TRBV5-6 and TRBJ1-3, is DAGVTQSPTHLIKTRGQQVTLRCSPKSGHDTVSWYQQALGQGPQFIFQYYEEEERQRGNFPDRFSGHQFPNYSSELNVNALLLGDSALYLCASSSGLGGNTIYFGEGSWLTVV.

This chain links TRBV6-1 with TRBJ2-2; 9 positions match TRBD1. V shed 1 base and J 5 bases; nucleotides not matched to a gene: 17. Germline assignment: CDR1 MNHNS and CDR2 SASEGT. This CDR3 is 20 amino acids long. This chain's CDR3 is CASSEESKGWTGVETGELFF. The CDR3 DNA sequence: TGTGCCAGCAGTGAAGAGTCTAAAGGTTGGACAGGGGTGGAGACCGGGGAGCTGTTTTTT.

This clone came up many times. The V and J genes are TRBV27 and TRBJ1-1; D is undetermined. The germline V and J ends were trimmed by 2 bases and 1 base, with 8 bases remaining between them. Germline lookup yields CDR1 MNHEY and CDR2 SMNVEV (reference sequence). The length of the CDR3 is 14 residues. CDR3 bases: TGTGCCAGCAGTTTAGGCGGAGCGAACACTGAAGCTTTCTTT. It encodes CASSLGGANTEAFF.

This chain joins TRBV7-2 and TRBJ2-5; TRBD1 matches at 9 bases. CDR1 is SGHTA, CDR2 FQGNSA, per germline. This CDR3 has 15 residues. The V segment lost 5 bases and the J segment 5 bases; nucleotides outside the gene matches: 9. The DNA for the CDR3 is TGTGCCAGCAGCCTGACGGGACAGGGTTCGGAGACCCAGTACTTC. Translating it yields CASSLTGQGSETQYF.

The chain uses TRBV27 and TRBJ2-2; 10 bases are shared with TRBD1. The CDR3 is made up of 17 amino acids. Losses at the gene ends were 6 bases for V and 3 bases for J; bases not matched to a gene: 10. Per germline, CDR1 MNHEY and CDR2 SMNVEV (reference sequence). The CDR3 loop is CASSPWGTGDDTGELFF. CDR3 DNA sequence: TGTGCCAGCAGCCCCTGGGGGACAGGGGACGACACCGGGGAGCTGTTTTTT.

The V call is TRBV7-2, the J call TRBJ2-7, with D possibly TRBD2 on 6 matching bases. Trimming pared 3 bases from V and 4 bases from J, leaving 13 bases between. The V gene's germline CDR1 is SGHTA and CDR2 FQGNSA. CDR3 length: 14 amino acids. The DNA of the CDR3 is TGTGCCAGCAGCTTTGCGGCGGGGCCTTACGAGCAGTACTTC. Its translation: CASSFAAGPYEQYF.

The rearrangement uses TRBV19 and TRBJ2-1, with 10 bases aligning to TRBD1. The germline V gene has CDR1 LNHDA and CDR2 SQIVND (reference sequence). The CDR3 length is 17 residues. Trimming took 4 bases from V and 0 from J; bases not matched to a gene: 6. The CDR3 coding sequence is TGTGCCAGTAGTAGAAGACAGGGGGCTTTCTCCTACAATGAGCAGTTCTTC. Amino acids: CASSRRQGAFSYNEQFF.

This chain joins TRBV6-5 and TRBJ1-5; 11 bases fit TRBD1. Looked up from germline, CDR1 is MNHEY and CDR2 is SVGAGI. The CDR3 spans 16 residues. With V trimmed by 2 bases and J by 6 bases, 6 bases remained unmatched. The CDR3 reads CASSYPGTGGGQPQHF. CDR3 DNA: TGTGCCAGCAGTTACCCCGGGACAGGGGGAGGTCAGCCCCAGCATTTT.

The table lists this clone with a count of one. The chain employs TRBV5-1 and TRBJ1-2; a possible D gene is TRBD1 (6 bases). V was trimmed by 7 bases and J by 4 bases, leaving 11 bases between them. The CDR3 loop spans 12 amino acids. Germline V gene sequence: CDR1 SGHRS, CDR2 YFSETQ. CDR3 amino acids: CASSQGTYGYTF. CDR3 sequence (DNA): TGCGCCAGCTCACAGGGCACCTATGGCTACACCTTC. The full variable domain, completed using reference TRBV5-1 and TRBJ1-2, is KAGVTQTPRYLIKTRGQQVTLSCSPISGHRSVSWYQQTPGQGLQFLFEYFSETQRNKGNFPGRFSGRQFSNSRSEMNVSTLELGDSALYLCASSQGTYGYTFGSGTRLTVV.

The J gene is TRBJ2-3, the V gene TRBV19; D remains unclear. V was pared by 3 bases and J by 0 bases, with 7 bases between. This CDR3 spans 14 amino acids. Germline values: CDR1 LNHDA, CDR2 SQIVND (reference sequence). The CDR3 region has the DNA TGTGCCAGTAGTATTCAACAGAGCACAGATACGCAGTATTTT. It yields the protein CASSIQQSTDTQYF.

This sequence joins TRBV6-6 and TRBJ1-4; 8 bases are a match to TRBD1. The junction had 12 bases not matched to a gene; V was cut back by 5 bases and J by 1 base. The CDR3 length is 18 residues. Per germline, CDR1 MNHNY and CDR2 SVGAGI (reference sequence). DNA for the CDR3: TGTGCCAGCAGTCGCGACAGGGGAATCATAGGAACTAATGAAAAACTGTTTTTT. This gives the protein CASSRDRGIIGTNEKLFF.

This rearrangement joins TRBV7-2 to TRBJ2-7; 10 nucleotides align to TRBD2. The germline V gene has CDR1 SGHTA and CDR2 FQGNSA. The CDR3 totals 14 residues. With V trimmed by 5 bases and J by 3 bases, 4 bases remained unmatched. CDR3 amino acids: CASSQLAGIYEQYF. The CDR3 region has the DNA TGTGCCAGCAGCCAACTAGCGGGGATCTACGAGCAGTACTTC.

This clone has a handful of counts. The J gene is TRBJ1-2, the V gene TRBV6-2 or TRBV6-3; possibly TRBD1 for D (6 bases). The CDR3 sequence is 15 residues long. V lost 5 bases, J lost 3 bases, and 16 bases lay in between. Germline V gene lookup returns CDR1 MNHEY and CDR2 SVGEGT. The CDR3 region is CASSDGTPHYYGYTF. CDR3 DNA sequence: TGTGCCAGCAGTGACGGGACACCTCATTACTATGGCTACACCTTC.

This clone was picked up a small number of times. This chain links TRBV6-5 with TRBJ1-4, with D unresolved. Germline lookup yields CDR1 MNHEY and CDR2 SVGAGI. V was trimmed by 0 bases and J by 5 bases, leaving 7 bases between them. The CDR3 has 14 amino acids. The CDR3 here is CASSYSSGNEKLFF. CDR3 nucleotide sequence: TGTGCCAGCAGTTACTCGTCAGGCAATGAAAAACTGTTTTTT.

V gene TRBV25-1 combines with J gene TRBJ2-1; TRBD2 matches 10 bases. The germline CDR1 and CDR2 sequences are MGHDK and SYGVNS. There are 13 residues in the CDR3. Losses at the gene ends were 8 bases for V and 5 bases for J; bases not matched to a gene: 3. The CDR3 spells CASRAGGDNEQFF. CDR3 DNA sequence: TGTGCCAGCCGAGCGGGGGGGGACAATGAGCAGTTCTTC. The entire variable domain, with the rest obtained from reference TRBV25-1 and TRBJ2-1, is as follows: EADIYQTPRYLVIGTGKKITLECSQTMGHDKMYWYQQDPGMELHLIHYSYGVNSTEKGDLSSESTVSRIRTEHFPLTLESARPSHTSQYLCASRAGGDNEQFFGPGTRLTVL.